This TCR beta chain emerged from a study of T-cell reconstitution after alpha-beta-depleted transplantation in children. Trimming cost V 1 base and J 4 bases, with 13 bases left between them. The germline CDR1 and CDR2 sequences are MDHEN and SYDVKM. CDR3 length: 15 residues. During its preparation, the TCRbeta library received unique molecular identifiers. From the PCR reads, TCRdb called clonotypes with MiXCR, one entry per CDR3 protein. The data contain about 300,000 distinct CDR3 sequences, over 9% of them singletons. This clonotype was counted ten times or more. The target antigen is unknown. Overall study findings and caveats: T-cell counts and diversity at one year following transplant were attributed mainly to newly produced T cells. The origin of high day-60 TCRbeta diversity in some patients lay in surviving recipient T cells and thymic progenitors. Expanded clones from the graft, numbering several hundred, reportedly supplied alpha-beta T cells about two months after transplant.

The source of this sequence is a boy less than two years old with acute myeloid leukemia, due to receive a stem cell transplant. The V gene is TRBV28, the J gene TRBJ1-2; D is unclear. The sequencing used PBMCs, collected before TCRalphabeta/CD19-depleted stem cell transplant. CDR3 DNA: TGTGCCAGCAGTTTATCCCGGGGAAACGGCTATGGCTACACCTTC. Translating gives CASSLSRGNGYGYTF.